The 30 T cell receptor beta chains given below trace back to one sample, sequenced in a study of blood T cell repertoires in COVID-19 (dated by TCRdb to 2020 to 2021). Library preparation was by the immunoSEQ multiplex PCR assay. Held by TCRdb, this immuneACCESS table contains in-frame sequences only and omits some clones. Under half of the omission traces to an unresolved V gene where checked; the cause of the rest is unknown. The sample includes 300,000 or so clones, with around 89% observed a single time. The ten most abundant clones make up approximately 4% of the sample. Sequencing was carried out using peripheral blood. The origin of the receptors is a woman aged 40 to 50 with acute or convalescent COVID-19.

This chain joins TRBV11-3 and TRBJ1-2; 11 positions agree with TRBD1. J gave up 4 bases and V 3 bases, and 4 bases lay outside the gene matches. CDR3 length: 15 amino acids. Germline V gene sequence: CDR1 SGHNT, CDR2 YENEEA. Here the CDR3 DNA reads TGTGCCAGCAGCTTCAGGACAGGGGGCGTCTATGGCTACACCTTC. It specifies CASSFRTGGVYGYTF.

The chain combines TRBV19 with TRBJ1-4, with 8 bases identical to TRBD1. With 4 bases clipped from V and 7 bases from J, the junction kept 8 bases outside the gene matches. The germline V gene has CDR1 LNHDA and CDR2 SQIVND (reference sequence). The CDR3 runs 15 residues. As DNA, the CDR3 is TGTGCCAGTAGTACGACCGCAGACAGGGGTGAAAAACTGTTTTTT. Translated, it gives CASSTTADRGEKLFF.

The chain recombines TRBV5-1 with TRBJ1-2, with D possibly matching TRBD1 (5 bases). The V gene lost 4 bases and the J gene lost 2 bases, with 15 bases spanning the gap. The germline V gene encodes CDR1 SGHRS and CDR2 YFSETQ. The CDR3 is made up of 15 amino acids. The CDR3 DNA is TGCGCCAGCAGCGGGTCGACAGACAAGAACTATGGCTACACCTTC. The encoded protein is CASSGSTDKNYGYTF.

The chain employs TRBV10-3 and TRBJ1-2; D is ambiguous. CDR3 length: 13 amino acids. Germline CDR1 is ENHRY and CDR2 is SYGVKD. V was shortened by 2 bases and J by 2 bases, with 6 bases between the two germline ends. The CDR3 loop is CAISETENYGYTF. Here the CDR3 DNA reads TGTGCCATCAGTGAGACGGAGAACTATGGCTACACCTTC.

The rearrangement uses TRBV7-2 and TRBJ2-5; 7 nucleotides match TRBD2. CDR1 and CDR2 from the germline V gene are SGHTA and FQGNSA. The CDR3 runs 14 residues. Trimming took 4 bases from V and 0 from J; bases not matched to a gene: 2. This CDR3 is CASSWGGNQETQYF. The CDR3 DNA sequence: TGTGCCAGCAGCTGGGGGGGGAACCAAGAGACCCAGTACTTC.

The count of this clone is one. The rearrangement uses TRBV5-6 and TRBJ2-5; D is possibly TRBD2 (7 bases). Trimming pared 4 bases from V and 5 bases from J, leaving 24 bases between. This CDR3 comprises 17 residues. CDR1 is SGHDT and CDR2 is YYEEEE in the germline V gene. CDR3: CASSTKWGRGGQETQYF. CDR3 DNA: TGTGCCAGCAGCACGAAGTGGGGCAGGGGAGGGCAGGAGACCCAGTACTTC.

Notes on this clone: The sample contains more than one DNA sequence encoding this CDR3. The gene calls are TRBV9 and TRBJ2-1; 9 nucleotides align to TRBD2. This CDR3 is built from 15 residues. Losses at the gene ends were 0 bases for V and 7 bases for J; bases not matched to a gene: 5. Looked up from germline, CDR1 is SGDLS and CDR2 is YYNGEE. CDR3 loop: CASSVVAGGPNEQFF. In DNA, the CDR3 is TGTGCCAGCAGCGTAGTGGCGGGGGGGCCAAATGAGCAGTTCTTC.

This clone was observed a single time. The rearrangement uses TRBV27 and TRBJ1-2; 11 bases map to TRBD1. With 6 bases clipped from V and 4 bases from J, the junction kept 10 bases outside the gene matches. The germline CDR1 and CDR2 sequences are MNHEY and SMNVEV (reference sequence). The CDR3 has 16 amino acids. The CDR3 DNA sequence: TGTGCCAGCAGAAGGACAGGGACAGGGGGGCTCTATGGCTACACCTTC. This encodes CASRRTGTGGLYGYTF.

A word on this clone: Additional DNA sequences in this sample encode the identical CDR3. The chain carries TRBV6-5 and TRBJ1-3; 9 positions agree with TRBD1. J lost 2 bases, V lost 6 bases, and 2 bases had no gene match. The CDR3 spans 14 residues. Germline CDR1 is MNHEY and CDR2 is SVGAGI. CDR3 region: CASRRQGAGNTIYF. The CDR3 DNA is TGTGCCAGCAGACGACAGGGGGCTGGAAACACCATATATTTT.

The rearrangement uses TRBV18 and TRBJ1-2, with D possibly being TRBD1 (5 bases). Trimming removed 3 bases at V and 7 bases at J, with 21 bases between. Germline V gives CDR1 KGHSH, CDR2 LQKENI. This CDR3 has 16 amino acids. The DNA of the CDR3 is TGTGCCAGCTCACCCGTGGGTCTTGGGCAGGGTCTTGGCTACACCTTC. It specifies CASSPVGLGQGLGYTF.

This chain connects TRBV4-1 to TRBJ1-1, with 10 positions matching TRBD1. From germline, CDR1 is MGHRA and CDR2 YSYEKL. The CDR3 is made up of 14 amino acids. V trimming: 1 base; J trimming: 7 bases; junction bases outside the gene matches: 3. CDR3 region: CASSQGQGAYEAFF. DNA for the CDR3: TGCGCCAGCAGCCAAGGACAGGGGGCATATGAAGCTTTCTTT.

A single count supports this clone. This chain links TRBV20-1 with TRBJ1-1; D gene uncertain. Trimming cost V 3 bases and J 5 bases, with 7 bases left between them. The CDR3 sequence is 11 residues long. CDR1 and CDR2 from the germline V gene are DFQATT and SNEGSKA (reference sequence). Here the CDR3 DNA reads TGCAGTGCTAGGTTCAGGACTGAAGCTTTCTTT. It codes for CSARFRTEAFF.

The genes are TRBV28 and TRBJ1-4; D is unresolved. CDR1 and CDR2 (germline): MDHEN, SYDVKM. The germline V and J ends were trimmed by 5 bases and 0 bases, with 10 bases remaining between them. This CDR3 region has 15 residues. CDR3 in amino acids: CASSPAPATNEKLFF. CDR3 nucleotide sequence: TGTGCCAGCAGTCCCGCACCAGCAACTAATGAAAAACTGTTTTTT.

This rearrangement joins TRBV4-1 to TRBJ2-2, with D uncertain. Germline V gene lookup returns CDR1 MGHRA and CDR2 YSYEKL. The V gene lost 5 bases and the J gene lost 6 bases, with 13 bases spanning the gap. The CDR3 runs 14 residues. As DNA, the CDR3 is TGCGCCAGCAGCTACTCCACGTTGTCCGGGGAGCTGTTTTTT. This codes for CASSYSTLSGELFF.

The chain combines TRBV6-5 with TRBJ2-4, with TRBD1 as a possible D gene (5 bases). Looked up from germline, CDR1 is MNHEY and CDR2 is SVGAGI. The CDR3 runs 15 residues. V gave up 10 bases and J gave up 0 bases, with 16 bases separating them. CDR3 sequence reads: CATSRTILAKNIQYF. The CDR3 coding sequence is TGTGCCACCTCAAGGACAATACTAGCCAAAAACATTCAGTACTTC.

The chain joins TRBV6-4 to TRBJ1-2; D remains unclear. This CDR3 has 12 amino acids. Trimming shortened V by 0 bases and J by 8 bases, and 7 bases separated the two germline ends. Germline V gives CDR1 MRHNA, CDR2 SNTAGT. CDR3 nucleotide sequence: TGTGCCAGCAGTGACTCGATCCGGGGCTACACCTTC. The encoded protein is CASSDSIRGYTF.

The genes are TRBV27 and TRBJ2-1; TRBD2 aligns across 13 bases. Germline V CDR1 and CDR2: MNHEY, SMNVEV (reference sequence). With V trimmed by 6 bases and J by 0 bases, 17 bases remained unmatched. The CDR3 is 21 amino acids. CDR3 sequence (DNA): TGTGCCAGCAGCATAGCGGGGCCACTAGCGGGGGGGCCTACCTCCTACAATGAGCAGTTCTTC. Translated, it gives CASSIAGPLAGGPTSYNEQFF.

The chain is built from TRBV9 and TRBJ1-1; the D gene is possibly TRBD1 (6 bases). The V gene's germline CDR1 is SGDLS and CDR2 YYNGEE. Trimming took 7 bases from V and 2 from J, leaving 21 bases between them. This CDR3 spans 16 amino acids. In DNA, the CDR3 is TGTGCCAGCCGAGACCATCCCGGACAGCCTAACACTGAAGCTTTCTTT. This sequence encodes CASRDHPGQPNTEAFF. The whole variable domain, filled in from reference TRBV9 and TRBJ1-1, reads DSGVTQTPKHLITATGQRVTLRCSPRSGDLSVYWYQQSLDQGLQFLIQYYNGEERAKGNILERFSAQQFPDLHSELNLSSLELGDSALYFCASRDHPGQPNTEAFFGQGTRLTVV.

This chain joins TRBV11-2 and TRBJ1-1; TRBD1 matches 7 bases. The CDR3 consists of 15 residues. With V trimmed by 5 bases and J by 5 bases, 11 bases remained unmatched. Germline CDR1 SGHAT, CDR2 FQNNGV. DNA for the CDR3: TGTGCCAGCAGCACTAGGGGGCTCCAAAGTACTGAAGCTTTCTTT. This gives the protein CASSTRGLQSTEAFF. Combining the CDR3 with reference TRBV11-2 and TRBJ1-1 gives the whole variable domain EAGVAQSPRYKIIEKRQSVAFWCNPISGHATLYWYQQILGQGPKLLIQFQNNGVVDDSQLPKDRFSAERLKGVDSTLKIQPAKLEDSAVYLCASSTRGLQSTEAFFGQGTRLTVV.

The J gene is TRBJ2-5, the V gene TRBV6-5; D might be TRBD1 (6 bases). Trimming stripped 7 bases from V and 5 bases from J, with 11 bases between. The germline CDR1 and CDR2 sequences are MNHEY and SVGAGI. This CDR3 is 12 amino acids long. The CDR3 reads CASKGVGETQYF. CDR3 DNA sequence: TGTGCCAGCAAGGGGGTAGGGGAGACCCAGTACTTC.

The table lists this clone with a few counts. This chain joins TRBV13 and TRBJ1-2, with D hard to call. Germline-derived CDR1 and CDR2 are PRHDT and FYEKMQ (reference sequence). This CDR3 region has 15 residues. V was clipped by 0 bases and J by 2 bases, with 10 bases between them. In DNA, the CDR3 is TGTGCCAGCAGCTTAGGCCAAGGAGAGAACTATGGCTACACCTTC. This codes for CASSLGQGENYGYTF.

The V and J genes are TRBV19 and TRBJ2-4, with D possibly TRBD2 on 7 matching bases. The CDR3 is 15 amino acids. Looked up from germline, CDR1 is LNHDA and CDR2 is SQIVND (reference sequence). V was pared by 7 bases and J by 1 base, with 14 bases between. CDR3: CASKQRGGAKNIQYF. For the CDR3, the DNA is TGTGCCAGTAAGCAGAGGGGGGGGGCCAAAAACATTCAGTACTTC.

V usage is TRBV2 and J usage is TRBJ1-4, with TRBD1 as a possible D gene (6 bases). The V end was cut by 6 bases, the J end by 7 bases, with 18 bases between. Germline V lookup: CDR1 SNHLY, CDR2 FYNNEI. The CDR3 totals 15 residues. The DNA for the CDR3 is TGTGCCAGCAGGCTGGCGGCCCAGGGGCGTGAAAAACTGTTTTTT. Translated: CASRLAAQGREKLFF.

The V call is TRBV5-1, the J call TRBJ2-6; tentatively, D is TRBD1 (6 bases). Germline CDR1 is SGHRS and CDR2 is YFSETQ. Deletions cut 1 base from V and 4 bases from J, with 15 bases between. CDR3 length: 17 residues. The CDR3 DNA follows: TGCGCCAGCAGCTTGAGGGGGACCCTGACCGGGGCCAACGTCCTGACTTTC. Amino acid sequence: CASSLRGTLTGANVLTF.

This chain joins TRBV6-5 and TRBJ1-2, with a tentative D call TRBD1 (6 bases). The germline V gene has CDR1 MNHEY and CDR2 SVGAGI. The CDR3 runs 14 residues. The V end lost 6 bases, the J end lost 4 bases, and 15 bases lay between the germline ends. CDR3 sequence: CASRTGLSGYGYTF. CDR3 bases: TGTGCCAGCAGAACAGGGCTCTCGGGCTATGGCTACACCTTC.

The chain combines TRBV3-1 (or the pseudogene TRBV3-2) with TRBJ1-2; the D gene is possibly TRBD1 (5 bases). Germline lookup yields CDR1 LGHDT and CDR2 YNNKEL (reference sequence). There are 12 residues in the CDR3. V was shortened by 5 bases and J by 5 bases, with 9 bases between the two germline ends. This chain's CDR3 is CASSGQWYGYTF. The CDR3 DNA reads TGTGCCAGCAGCGGACAATGGTATGGCTACACCTTC.

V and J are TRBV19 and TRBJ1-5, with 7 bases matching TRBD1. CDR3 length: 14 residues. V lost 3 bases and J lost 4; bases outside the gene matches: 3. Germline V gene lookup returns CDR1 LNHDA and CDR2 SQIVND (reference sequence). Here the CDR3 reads CASSMKQGNQPQHF. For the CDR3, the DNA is TGTGCCAGTAGTATGAAACAGGGGAATCAGCCCCAGCATTTT. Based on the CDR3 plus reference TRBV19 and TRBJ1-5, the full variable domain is DGGITQSPKYLFRKEGQNVTLSCEQNLNHDAMYWYRQDPGQGLRLIYYSQIVNDFQKGDIAEGYSVSREKKESFPLTVTSAQKNPTAFYLCASSMKQGNQPQHFGDGTRLSIL.

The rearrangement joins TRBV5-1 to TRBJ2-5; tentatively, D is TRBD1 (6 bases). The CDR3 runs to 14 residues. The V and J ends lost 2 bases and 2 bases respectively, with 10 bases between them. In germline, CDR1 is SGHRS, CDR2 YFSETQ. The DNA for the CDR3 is TGCGCCAGCAGCTTCGGACAGTTACAAGAGACCCAGTACTTC. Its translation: CASSFGQLQETQYF. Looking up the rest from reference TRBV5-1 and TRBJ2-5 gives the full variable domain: KAGVTQTPRYLIKTRGQQVTLSCSPISGHRSVSWYQQTPGQGLQFLFEYFSETQRNKGNFPGRFSGRQFSNSRSEMNVSTLELGDSALYLCASSFGQLQETQYFGPGTRLLVL.

DNA of the CDR3: TGTGCCAGCAGCTCGAAGACAAGATTTAATTCACCCCTCCACTTT. The encoded protein is CASSSKTRFNSPLHF. The V gene is TRBV5-6, the J gene TRBJ1-6; no clear D. CDR3 length equals 15 residues. V was trimmed by 3 bases and J by 6 bases, leaving 13 bases between them. The V gene's germline CDR1 is SGHDT and CDR2 YYEEEE.

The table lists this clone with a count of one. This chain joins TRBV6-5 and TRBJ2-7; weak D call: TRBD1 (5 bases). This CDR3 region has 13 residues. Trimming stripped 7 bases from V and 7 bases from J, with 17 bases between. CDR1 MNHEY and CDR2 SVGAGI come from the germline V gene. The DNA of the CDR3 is TGTGCCAGCAACCCTGGGGCCAGTAGTGAGCAGTACGTC. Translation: CASNPGASSEQYV.